These 19 T cell receptor beta chains originate from one sample sequenced in a study of cytomegalovirus exposure and HLA in healthy donors. Use of 60 Vbeta and 13 Jbeta primers characterized the PCR. Clones were read by immunoSEQ multiplex PCR, and TCRdb kept only the in-frame ones, dropping some. The sample comprises about 110,000 clones, about 80% of which are singletons, and under 3% rests with the top ten. The source material was PBMCs. The receptors shown here come from a woman under 30 in good health and CMV-seropositive.

V is TRBV30 and J is TRBJ2-1; 7 nucleotides agree with TRBD2. V was clipped by 1 base and J by 2 bases; unmatched bases: 8. Per the germline V gene, CDR1 is GTSNPN and CDR2 is SVGIG (reference sequence). The CDR3 loop spans 16 amino acids. The CDR3 loop reads CAWSDPGAGAYNEQFF. As DNA, the CDR3 is TGTGCCTGGAGTGACCCCGGCGCGGGAGCCTACAATGAGCAGTTCTTC.

The genes are TRBV19 and TRBJ2-5, with D uncertain. Germline V CDR1 and CDR2: LNHDA, SQIVND (reference sequence). The CDR3 spans 13 residues. Trimming left V 0 bases short and J 5 bases short, with 7 bases between. CDR3 protein: CASSIDPEETQYF. CDR3 DNA: TGTGCCAGTAGTATAGACCCGGAGGAGACCCAGTACTTC.

Here the CDR3 reads CASSKWPQGLGYNEQFF. DNA for the CDR3: TGTGCCAGCAGCAAATGGCCGCAGGGACTTGGGTACAATGAGCAGTTCTTC. V is TRBV21-1 and J is TRBJ2-1; whether TRBD2, the table's D call, matches the DNA was not checked. TRBV21-1 is given as a pseudogene. This CDR3 comprises 17 residues.

V gene TRBV6-5 combines with J gene TRBJ1-1; D call uncertain. CDR1 is MNHEY and CDR2 is SVGAGI in the germline V gene. V was pared by 0 bases and J by 3 bases, with 8 bases between. CDR3 length: 14 residues. The CDR3 reads CASSYSTGDTEAFF. CDR3 bases: TGTGCCAGCAGTTACTCGACCGGGGACACTGAAGCTTTCTTT.

V and J are TRBV6-5 and TRBJ2-7, with a weak D call TRBD1 (5 bases). The V and J ends lost 2 bases and 1 base respectively, with 15 bases between them. The CDR3 extends over 16 amino acids. The V gene's germline CDR1 is MNHEY and CDR2 SVGAGI. The CDR3 DNA reads TGTGCCAGCAGTTACCTGGGGCATACTGGGTCCTACGAGCAGTACTTC. Translation: CASSYLGHTGSYEQYF.

This clone came up a few times. The chain uses TRBV19 and TRBJ2-3, with 10 nucleotides matching TRBD2. With 4 bases clipped from V and 5 bases from J, the junction kept 3 bases outside the gene matches. CDR1 LNHDA and CDR2 SQIVND come from the germline V gene (reference sequence). This CDR3 spans 14 amino acids. CDR3 DNA: TGTGCCAGTAGTACTAGCGGGAGAGGAGATACGCAGTATTTT. Translation gives CASSTSGRGDTQYF.

V gene TRBV19 combines with J gene TRBJ1-2; D call uncertain. The CDR3 has 18 residues. The ends were cut back, 3 bases at V and 0 bases at J, with 20 bases in the middle. The germline gives CDR1 LNHDA, CDR2 SQIVND (reference sequence). The CDR3 bases are TGTGCCAGTAGTATTCTTTACACCTCCTTCCAATCTAACTATGGCTACACCTTC. Amino acid sequence: CASSILYTSFQSNYGYTF. Full variable domain (missing parts from reference TRBV19 and TRBJ1-2): DGGITQSPKYLFRKEGQNVTLSCEQNLNHDAMYWYRQDPGQGLRLIYYSQIVNDFQKGDIAEGYSVSREKKESFPLTVTSAQKNPTAFYLCASSILYTSFQSNYGYTFGSGTRLTVV.

J is TRBJ1-4 and V is TRBV2; possibly TRBD1 for D (6 bases). Germline-derived CDR1 and CDR2 are SNHLY and FYNNEI. The CDR3 has 13 residues. V lost 6 bases to trimming and J lost 4 bases, with 9 bases between them. The DNA of the CDR3 is TGTGCCAGCAGGGACAGAGGTAATGAAAAACTGTTTTTT. The encoded protein is CASRDRGNEKLFF.

The genes are TRBV7-9 and TRBJ2-7; 12 nucleotides agree with TRBD2. Looked up from germline, CDR1 is SEHNR and CDR2 is FQNEAQ (reference sequence). The CDR3 covers 15 residues. V shed 6 bases and J 7 bases; nucleotides not matched to a gene: 10. The DNA of the CDR3 is TGTGCCAGCAGTTCGCGACTAGCGGGAGAAGAGGAGCAGTACTTC. It codes for CASSSRLAGEEEQYF.

The chain carries TRBV5-4 and TRBJ2-5, with D perhaps TRBD1 (6 bases). V was trimmed by 2 bases and J by 5 bases, leaving 16 bases between them. The CDR3 consists of 15 residues. The germline CDR1 and CDR2 sequences are SGHNT and YYREEE (reference sequence). CDR3 sequence reads: CASSLATGRRETQYF. The CDR3 DNA reads TGTGCCAGCAGCTTAGCAACAGGGCGAAGGGAGACCCAGTACTTC.

This sequence joins TRBV7-6 and TRBJ2-7; 7 bases agree with TRBD2. This CDR3 comprises 14 residues. V shed 1 base and J 3 bases; nucleotides not matched to a gene: 3. CDR1 and CDR2 from the germline V gene are SGHVS and FNYEAQ. The CDR3 loop is CASSLVGGSYEQYF. The CDR3 coding sequence is TGTGCCAGCAGCTTAGTGGGCGGGAGCTACGAGCAGTACTTC.

The chain recombines TRBV6-5 with TRBJ2-7, with 9 bases aligning to TRBD1. This CDR3 spans 13 amino acids. Germline lookup yields CDR1 MNHEY and CDR2 SVGAGI. V was pared by 4 bases and J by 6 bases, with 4 bases of the junction left unmatched. CDR3: CASSWGQGAEQYF. CDR3 nucleotides: TGTGCCAGCAGTTGGGGACAGGGTGCCGAGCAGTACTTC.

V usage is TRBV5-1 and J usage is TRBJ2-5; possibly TRBD1 for D (5 bases). Trimming took 1 base from V and 2 from J, leaving 12 bases between them. Per germline, CDR1 SGHRS and CDR2 YFSETQ. The CDR3 runs 15 residues. CDR3 loop: CASSLNVDKQETQYF. The DNA for the CDR3 is TGCGCCAGCAGCTTGAATGTGGACAAACAAGAGACCCAGTACTTC. Based on the CDR3 plus reference TRBV5-1 and TRBJ2-5, the full variable domain is KAGVTQTPRYLIKTRGQQVTLSCSPISGHRSVSWYQQTPGQGLQFLFEYFSETQRNKGNFPGRFSGRQFSNSRSEMNVSTLELGDSALYLCASSLNVDKQETQYFGPGTRLLVL.

The rearrangement joins TRBV7-2 to TRBJ2-1; D is uncertain. The V and J ends lost 5 bases and 1 base respectively, with 12 bases between them. The CDR3 sequence is 15 residues long. Germline V lookup: CDR1 SGHTA, CDR2 FQGNSA. Here the CDR3 reads CASSPRRSSYNEQFF. The DNA for the CDR3 is TGTGCCAGCAGCCCCCGTCGGTCTTCCTACAATGAGCAGTTCTTC.

In its sample, this clone was seen many times. The chain carries TRBV10-2 and TRBJ2-1; 10 bases match TRBD2. The CDR3 is made up of 15 amino acids. Trimming at V came to 4 bases and at J to 5 bases, leaving 5 bases not matched to a gene. Germline assignment: CDR1 WSHSY and CDR2 SAAADI. In DNA form, the CDR3 reads TGCGCCAGCAGTGTGAGTAGCGGGAGGCACAATGAGCAGTTCTTC. Translation gives CASSVSSGRHNEQFF.

V usage is TRBV6-5 and J usage is TRBJ2-7; 11 positions match TRBD1. V gave up 3 bases and J gave up 7 bases; unmatched junction bases: 8. Germline V CDR1 and CDR2: MNHEY, SVGAGI. The length of the CDR3 is 15 residues. As DNA, the CDR3 is TGTGCCAGCAGTTATAAGGACAGGGGGCCGTATGAGCAGTACTTC. Its translation is CASSYKDRGPYEQYF.

The genes are TRBV19 and TRBJ2-5; possibly TRBD1 for D (6 bases). Germline values: CDR1 LNHDA, CDR2 SQIVND (reference sequence). Between the trimmed V and J ends, which lost 6 bases and 2 bases, there was a span of 10 bases. The CDR3 contains 13 residues. CDR3 DNA: TGTGCCAGTAGCACCGACAGGCAAGAGACCCAGTACTTC. Its protein is CASSTDRQETQYF.

V is TRBV11-2 and J is TRBJ1-4, with 8 bases fitting TRBD1. The V segment lost 6 bases and the J segment 0 bases; nucleotides outside the gene matches: 3. Germline V gene lookup returns CDR1 SGHAT and CDR2 FQNNGV. The CDR3 loop spans 15 amino acids. CDR3 sequence reads: CASSYRGATNEKLFF. In nucleotides, the CDR3 is TGTGCCAGCAGTTACAGGGGGGCAACTAATGAAAAACTGTTTTTT.

The rearrangement uses TRBV27 and TRBJ1-5; D not resolved. The CDR3 covers 18 residues. Trimming took 2 bases from V and 0 from J, leaving 17 bases between them. Germline values: CDR1 MNHEY, CDR2 SMNVEV (reference sequence). CDR3 DNA: TGTGCCAGCAGTTTAGGGCCCTCAGAGGGCTTTAGCAATCAGCCCCAGCATTTT. Protein product: CASSLGPSEGFSNQPQHF.